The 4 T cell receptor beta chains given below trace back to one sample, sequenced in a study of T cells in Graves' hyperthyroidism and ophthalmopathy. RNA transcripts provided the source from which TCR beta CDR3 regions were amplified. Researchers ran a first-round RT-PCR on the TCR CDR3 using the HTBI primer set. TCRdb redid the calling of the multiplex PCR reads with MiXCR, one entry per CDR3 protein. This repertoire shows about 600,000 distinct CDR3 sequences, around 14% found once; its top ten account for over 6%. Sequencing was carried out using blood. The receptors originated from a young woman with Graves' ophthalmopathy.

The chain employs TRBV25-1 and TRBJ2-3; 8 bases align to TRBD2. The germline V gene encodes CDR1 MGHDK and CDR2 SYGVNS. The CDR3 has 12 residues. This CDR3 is CARGGSTDTQYF. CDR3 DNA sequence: TGTGCTCGGGGGGGAAGCACAGATACGCAGTATTTT.

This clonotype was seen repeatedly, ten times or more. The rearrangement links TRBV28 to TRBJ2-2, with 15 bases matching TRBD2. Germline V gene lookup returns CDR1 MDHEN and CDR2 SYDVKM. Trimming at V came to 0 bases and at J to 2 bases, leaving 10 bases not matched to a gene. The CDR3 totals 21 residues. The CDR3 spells CASSLWRTSGRGNHNTGELFF. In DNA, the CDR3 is TGTGCCAGCAGTTTATGGCGGACTAGCGGGAGGGGGAATCACAACACCGGGGAGCTGTTTTTT.

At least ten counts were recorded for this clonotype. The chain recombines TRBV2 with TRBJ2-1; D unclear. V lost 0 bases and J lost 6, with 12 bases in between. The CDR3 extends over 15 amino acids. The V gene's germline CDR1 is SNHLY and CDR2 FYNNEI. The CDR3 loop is CASSEALGLSNEQFF. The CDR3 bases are TGTGCCAGCAGTGAAGCTTTGGGCTTATCCAATGAGCAGTTCTTC. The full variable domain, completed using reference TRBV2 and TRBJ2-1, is EPEVTQTPSHQVTQMGQEVILRCVPISNHLYFYWYRQILGQKVEFLVSFYNNEISEKSEIFDDQFSVERPDGSNFTLKIRSTKLEDSAMYFCASSEALGLSNEQFFGPGTRLTVL.

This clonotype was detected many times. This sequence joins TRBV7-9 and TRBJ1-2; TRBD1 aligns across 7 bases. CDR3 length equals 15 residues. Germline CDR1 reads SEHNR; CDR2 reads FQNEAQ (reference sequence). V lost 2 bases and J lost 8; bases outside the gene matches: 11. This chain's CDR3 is CASSLFAGQDGGYTF. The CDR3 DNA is TGTGCCAGCAGCTTATTTGCAGGACAGGACGGCGGCTACACCTTC.